The rows below give T cell receptor beta chains drawn from one sample of a study of cytomegalovirus exposure and HLA in healthy donors. Profiling relied on immunoSEQ multiplex PCR, and the TCRdb table lists in-frame clones only, not all of them. The data hold 120,000 to 150,000 clones, with nearly 80% observed a single time. The sample comprised PBMCs. The receptors derive from a male donor in good health and CMV-seronegative. Both conserved end residues are part of each CDR3. Fields, in order: V gene, D gene, J gene, clone size, CDR3 DNA, CDR3 protein. D genes are given only for firm matches. Expanded clones get a size class; other rows say once, few or many, or leave the size out.

v_gene: TRBV7-9; d_gene: -; j_gene: TRBJ1-6; abundance: once; CDR3nt: TGTGCCAGCAGCTTCACAGCTAATTCACCCCTCCACTTT; CDR3aa: CASSFTANSPLHF
v_gene: TRBV28; d_gene: TRBD1; j_gene: TRBJ1-2; abundance: -; CDR3nt: TGTGCCAGCAGTGTGACAGGGGGGCTCAGTTTTGATGGCTACACCTTC; CDR3aa: CASSVTGGLSFDGYTF
v_gene: TRBV5-4; d_gene: -; j_gene: TRBJ1-5; abundance: -; CDR3nt: TGTGCCAGCAGCTTGGTCGTTCAGCCCCAGCATTTT; CDR3aa: CASSLVVQPQHF
v_gene: TRBV6-1; d_gene: -; j_gene: TRBJ2-1; abundance: once; CDR3nt: TGTGCCAGCAGTGAATCTGTCAGTACAATGAAGCAGTTCTTC; CDR3aa: CASSESVSTMKQFF
v_gene: TRBV18; d_gene: TRBD1; j_gene: TRBJ2-7; abundance: -; CDR3nt: TGTGCCAGCTCCCCGGGGACAGGGAAGTCCTACGAGCAGTACTTC; CDR3aa: CASSPGTGKSYEQYF
v_gene: TRBV4-2; d_gene: -; j_gene: TRBJ1-2; abundance: -; CDR3nt: TGTGCCAGCAGCCCCACCGGGAGGGAACCCTATGGCTACACCTTC; CDR3aa: CASSPTGREPYGYTF
v_gene: TRBV5-1; d_gene: -; j_gene: TRBJ2-1; abundance: few; CDR3nt: TGCGCCAGCAGCCCAGGGGGGAGCTCCTACAATGAGCAGTTCTTC; CDR3aa: CASSPGGSSYNEQFF
v_gene: TRBV4-3; d_gene: TRBD1; j_gene: TRBJ2-1; abundance: -; CDR3nt: TGCGCCAGCAGCCAGGCCGGGACAGGGATGTTCAATGAGCAGTTCTTC; CDR3aa: CASSQAGTGMFNEQFF
v_gene: TRBV11-2; d_gene: -; j_gene: TRBJ2-7; abundance: -; CDR3nt: TGTGCCAGCAGAAGCGGCTCCTACGAGCAGTACTTC; CDR3aa: CASRSGSYEQYF
v_gene: TRBV5-4; d_gene: -; j_gene: TRBJ1-3; abundance: -; CDR3nt: TGTGCCAGCAGCGAAGGGGTCGGGGGAAACACCATATATTTT; CDR3aa: CASSEGVGGNTIYF
v_gene: TRBV7-6; d_gene: TRBD1; j_gene: TRBJ1-4; abundance: few; CDR3nt: TGTGCCAGCAGCTCCGGACAGGGTTGGGAAAAACTGTTTTTT; CDR3aa: CASSSGQGWEKLFF
v_gene: TRBV9; d_gene: -; j_gene: TRBJ2-2; abundance: few; CDR3nt: TGTGCCAGCAGCTTCGGTTACACCGGGGAGCTGTTTTTT; CDR3aa: CASSFGYTGELFF